These T cell receptor beta chains were read from a single sample in a study of T cell responses to AZD1222 COVID-19 vaccine. The data were produced by immunoSEQ multiplex PCR, yet TCRdb's version contains in-frame clones alone and is incomplete. The table has about 110,000 clones, approximately 90% seen once. The sample in question was peripheral blood, obtained on day 0 of AZD1222 vaccination. These receptor sequences come from an adult in good health. CDR3s leave out the opening cysteine and the closing phenylalanine or tryptophan. Fields, in order: V gene, CDR3 length, J gene, CDR3 protein.

V gene: TRBV4-2; CDR3 length: 14; J gene: TRBJ2-7; CDR3 protein: ASSPRLWTDSYEQY
V gene: TRBV7-9; CDR3 length: 10; J gene: TRBJ1-4; CDR3 protein: ASSYLGDKLF
V gene: TRBV27; CDR3 length: 12; J gene: TRBJ2-7; CDR3 protein: ASSVSGRLDEQY
V gene: TRBV29-1; CDR3 length: 8; J gene: TRBJ1-1; CDR3 protein: SVEDDEAF
V gene: TRBV6-5; CDR3 length: 13; J gene: TRBJ1-3; CDR3 protein: ASSSTQGVGGTIY
V gene: TRBV7-3; CDR3 length: 10; J gene: TRBJ1-1; CDR3 protein: ASSSPGTEAF
V gene: TRBV7-8; CDR3 length: 14; J gene: TRBJ2-2; CDR3 protein: ASSFGAGGYTGELF
V gene: TRBV6-5; CDR3 length: 10; J gene: TRBJ1-3; CDR3 protein: ASSPWGNTIY
V gene: TRBV3-1/TRBV3-2; CDR3 length: 11; J gene: TRBJ1-1; CDR3 protein: ASLGPQNTEAF
V gene: TRBV27; CDR3 length: 12; J gene: TRBJ2-1; CDR3 protein: ASSSDYRGHEQF
V gene: TRBV7-9; CDR3 length: 13; J gene: TRBJ1-1; CDR3 protein: ASSLSSGGSTEAF
V gene: TRBV12-3/TRBV12-4; CDR3 length: 11; J gene: TRBJ1-2; CDR3 protein: ASKRGQEYGYT
V gene: TRBV3-1/TRBV3-2; CDR3 length: 12; J gene: TRBJ1-1; CDR3 protein: ASRPGPKNTEAF
V gene: TRBV18; CDR3 length: 12; J gene: TRBJ2-1; CDR3 protein: ASSPGTGGNEQF
V gene: TRBV6-2/TRBV6-3; CDR3 length: 14; J gene: TRBJ1-5; CDR3 protein: ASSYPVRYSNQPQH
V gene: TRBV2; CDR3 length: 9; J gene: TRBJ1-2; CDR3 protein: ASSLRVGYT
V gene: TRBV7-2; CDR3 length: 13; J gene: TRBJ2-5; CDR3 protein: ASSPSGGARETQY
V gene: TRBV9; CDR3 length: 11; J gene: TRBJ1-4; CDR3 protein: ASSVQGAEKLF